The 18 T cell receptor beta chains below were found in one sample sequenced in a study of T cells in Graves' hyperthyroidism and ophthalmopathy. There were TCR beta CDR3 regions amplified from RNA transcripts. The study used the HTBI primer set for a first-round RT-PCR of the TCR CDR3. In TCRdb, the multiplex PCR reads were re-called with MiXCR into one record per CDR3 protein. Of under 400,000 distinct CDR3 sequences in the sample, approximately 25% were seen once. Sequenced material: blood. Every receptor here comes from a man in his fifties or sixties with Graves' hyperthyroidism.

This clonotype was seen ten or more times. This rearrangement joins TRBV12-3 or TRBV12-4 to TRBJ2-1; TRBD2 agrees at 16 bases. The CDR3 runs 19 residues. With 6 bases clipped from V and 6 bases from J, the junction kept 14 bases outside the gene matches. CDR3 DNA sequence: TGTGCCAGCAGCCGAAATCCGGGACTAGCGGGAGGGCCCAGCAATGAGCAGTTCTTC. It is translated as CASSRNPGLAGGPSNEQFF.

As to this clonotype: Just one base apart from a much larger clone, this may be a read error. This rearrangement joins TRBV6-2 or TRBV6-3 to TRBJ2-7; a weak D match, TRBD2 (6 bases). The end of the DNA is better explained by TRBJ2-1, so the J call may be wrong. The germline V gene has CDR1 MNHEY and CDR2 SVGEGT. The CDR3 totals 12 residues. The CDR3 region has the DNA TGTGCCAGCAGTGTACTAGCCTACGAGCAGTTCTTC. It translates to CASSVLAYEQFF.

The table lists this clonotype with a few counts. The chain joins TRBV4-1 to TRBJ1-2; possible D gene TRBD1, 6 bases. Germline CDR1 MGHRA, CDR2 YSYEKL. The CDR3 is made up of 14 amino acids. Trimming stripped 0 bases from V and 7 bases from J, with 12 bases between. The CDR3 bases are TGCGCCAGCAGCCAAGAAGGCAGGGGAGGTGGCTACACCTTC. Translated, it gives CASSQEGRGGGYTF.

Only one count was recorded for this clonotype. CDR3 residues: CASSPRHAQNTEAFF. The CDR3 nucleotides read TGTGCCAGCAGCCCTCGACACGCCCAAAACACTGAAGCTTTCTTT. The chain joins TRBV9 to TRBJ1-1, with D uncertain. The V gene lost 4 bases and the J gene lost 2 bases, with 15 bases spanning the gap. CDR1 is SGDLS, CDR2 YYNGEE, per germline. The CDR3 is 15 residues long.

This clonotype was recorded at least ten times. This chain joins TRBV2 and TRBJ2-1, with a weak D call TRBD1 (5 bases). V lost 6 bases, J lost 0 bases, and 15 bases lay in between. The CDR3 runs 16 residues. Germline V CDR1 and CDR2: SNHLY, FYNNEI. The DNA of the CDR3 is TGTGCCAGCAGGATCGCTTCAGGGATCTCCTACAATGAGCAGTTCTTC. Encoded protein: CASRIASGISYNEQFF.

The J gene is TRBJ2-5, the V gene TRBV7-3, with D perhaps TRBD1 (5 bases). Deletions cut 5 bases from V and 5 bases from J, with 18 bases between. The CDR3 totals 15 residues. Germline V lookup: CDR1 SGHTA, CDR2 FQGTGA. The CDR3 nucleotides are TGTGCCAGCAGCCCGATAGGGGTTATCGGGGAGACCCAGTACTTC. Translated, it gives CASSPIGVIGETQYF.

This clonotype has more than one count but fewer than ten. This chain links TRBV6-1 with TRBJ1-1; 12 nucleotides match TRBD1. Per germline, CDR1 MNHNS and CDR2 SASEGT. Trimming removed 4 bases from V and 4 bases from J; junction bases left unmatched: 4. The CDR3 contains 15 residues. The DNA of the CDR3 is TGTGCCAGCAGTGCAAGGGACAGGGGGCTCACTGAAGCTTTCTTT. Translated, it gives CASSARDRGLTEAFF.

In its sample, this clonotype was seen many times. The rearrangement joins TRBV20-1 to TRBJ2-7; D not resolved. Germline V gene data show CDR1 as DFQATT and CDR2 as SNEGSKA (reference sequence). V lost 3 bases to trimming and J lost 3 bases, with 6 bases between them. This CDR3 has 11 amino acids. CDR3 sequence reads: CSARENYEQYF. CDR3 coding DNA: TGCAGTGCTAGGGAAAACTACGAGCAGTACTTC.

The V and J genes are TRBV11-2 and TRBJ2-3; perhaps TRBD2 as D (6 bases). CDR3 size: 13 residues. CDR1 and CDR2 from the germline V gene are SGHAT and FQNNGV. The V end lost 7 bases, the J end lost 3 bases, and 11 bases lay between the germline ends. For the CDR3, the DNA is TGTGCCAGCATGGCGGGATCGACAGATACGCAGTATTTT. Translated, it gives CASMAGSTDTQYF.

Concerning this clonotype: A read error is possible here, since a much larger clone lies one base away. The conserved final phenylalanine or tryptophan is absent from the CDR3, which likely points to a read error. The chain combines TRBV12-3 or TRBV12-4 with TRBJ1-1; TRBD1 might be the D (5 bases). This CDR3 has 14 amino acids. V lost 6 bases, J lost 0 bases, and 11 bases lay in between. CDR3 in DNA: TGTGCCAGCAGACTCCCGACAGTGAACACTGAAGCTTTCGTT. Its translation is CASRLPTVNTEAFV.

This clonotype has a handful of counts. This rearrangement joins TRBV18 to TRBJ1-2; D unresolved. The CDR3 is 12 amino acids. V lost 6 bases, J lost 8 bases, and 13 bases lay in between. Germline V gives CDR1 KGHSH, CDR2 LQKENI. DNA of the CDR3: TGTGCCAGCTCGCCCGGTCCGGAGGGCTACACCTTC. Protein product: CASSPGPEGYTF.

V usage is TRBV7-9 and J usage is TRBJ1-5, with 9 bases lining up with TRBD1. V gave up 5 bases and J gave up 9 bases; unmatched junction bases: 8. CDR3 length: 14 residues. Looked up from germline, CDR1 is SEHNR and CDR2 is FQNEAQ (reference sequence). The CDR3 region has the DNA TGTGCCAGCAGCCCCGGGACAGGGAACCGGCCCCAGCATTTT. Translated, it gives CASSPGTGNRPQHF.

This chain connects TRBV4-1 to TRBJ2-1; D ambiguous. Trimming took off 0 bases at V and 9 bases at J, with 9 bases between the two ends. Germline-derived CDR1 and CDR2 are MGHRA and YSYEKL. This CDR3 is 13 amino acids long. The CDR3 DNA reads TGCGCCAGCAGCCAAGATCTTTATGGTGAGCAGTTCTTC. It is translated as CASSQDLYGEQFF.

There are many counts of this clonotype. This chain connects TRBV6-1 to TRBJ2-7, with 8 nucleotides matching TRBD2. The CDR3 contains 15 residues. CDR1 and CDR2 (germline): MNHNS, SASEGT. V dropped 5 bases and J dropped 7; count of bases not matched to a gene: 13. In DNA, the CDR3 is TGTGCCAGCAGTTTAGCGGGAATGAAACCCAGAGAGCAGTACTTC. This gives the protein CASSLAGMKPREQYF.

In its sample, this clonotype was seen many times. The chain has TRBV7-3 and TRBJ2-1; 8 bases align to TRBD2. Germline loops: CDR1 SGHTA, CDR2 FQGTGA. The CDR3 loop spans 13 amino acids. With 5 bases clipped from V and 4 bases from J, the junction kept 1 base outside the gene matches. CDR3 protein: CASSASGYNEQFF. In nucleotides, the CDR3 is TGTGCCAGCAGCGCTAGCGGGTACAATGAGCAGTTCTTC.

V and J are TRBV5-1 and TRBJ1-2; no definite D call. Germline-derived CDR1 and CDR2 are SGHRS and YFSETQ. V lost 1 base to trimming and J lost 4 bases, with 14 bases between them. The CDR3 consists of 15 residues. CDR3 nucleotide sequence: TGCGCCAGCAGCTTGCTTTCACGGGGAGTCTATGGCTACACCTTC. It yields the protein CASSLLSRGVYGYTF.

The rearrangement links TRBV5-1 to TRBJ2-7; tentatively, D is TRBD1 (6 bases). Trimming removed 1 base from V and 4 bases from J, with 15 bases in between. Germline CDR1 SGHRS, CDR2 YFSETQ. The CDR3 totals 15 residues. The CDR3 sequence: CASSLRGQDFYEQYF. Written as DNA, the CDR3 is TGCGCCAGCAGCTTGAGGGGACAAGACTTTTACGAGCAGTACTTC.

In its sample, this clonotype was seen a few times. The chain couples TRBV3-1 to TRBJ2-2, with a tentative D call TRBD1 (5 bases). Per the germline V gene, CDR1 is LGHDT and CDR2 is YNNKEL (reference sequence). Trimming stripped 4 bases from V and 6 bases from J, with 15 bases between. This CDR3 comprises 15 residues. CDR3 DNA: TGTGCCAGCAGCCGCTTGGGTGGGGCTGCCGGGGAGCTGTTTTTT. Its translation: CASSRLGGAAGELFF.